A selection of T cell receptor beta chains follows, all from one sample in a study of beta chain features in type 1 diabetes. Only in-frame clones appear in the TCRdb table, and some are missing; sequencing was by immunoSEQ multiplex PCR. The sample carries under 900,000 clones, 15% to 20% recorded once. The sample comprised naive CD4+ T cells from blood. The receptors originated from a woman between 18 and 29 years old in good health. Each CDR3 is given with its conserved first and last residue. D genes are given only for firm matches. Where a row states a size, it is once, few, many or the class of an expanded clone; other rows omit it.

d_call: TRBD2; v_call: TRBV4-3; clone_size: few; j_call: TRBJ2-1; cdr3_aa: CASSQGLAGVGHEQFF; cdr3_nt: TGCGCCAGCAGCCAAGGTTTGGCGGGAGTTGGTCATGAGCAGTTCTTC
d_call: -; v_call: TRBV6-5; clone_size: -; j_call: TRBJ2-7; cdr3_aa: CASYPGHSYEQYF; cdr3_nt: TGTGCCAGCTATCCGGGACACTCCTACGAGCAGTACTTC
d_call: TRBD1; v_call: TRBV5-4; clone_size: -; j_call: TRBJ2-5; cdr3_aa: CASSLGQGARQTQYF; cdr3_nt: TGTGCCAGCAGCTTGGGGCAGGGGGCGCGGCAGACCCAGTACTTC
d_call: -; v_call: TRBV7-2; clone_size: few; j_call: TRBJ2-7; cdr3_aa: CASSLRLTRSSYEQYF; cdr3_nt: TGTGCCAGCAGCCTACGACTAACAAGGAGCTCCTACGAGCAGTACTTC
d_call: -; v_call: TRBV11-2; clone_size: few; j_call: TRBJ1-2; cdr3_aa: CASSQSKGLSYGYTF; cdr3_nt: TGTGCCAGCAGCCAAAGCAAGGGGCTGAGTTACGGCTACACCTTC
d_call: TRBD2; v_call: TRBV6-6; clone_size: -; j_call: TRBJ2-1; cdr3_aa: CASSGSGSYNEQFF; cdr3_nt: TGTGCCAGCAGTGGTAGCGGGAGCTACAATGAGCAGTTCTTC
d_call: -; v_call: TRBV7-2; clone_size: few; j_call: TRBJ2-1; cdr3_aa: CASSLPHPWSSYNEQFF; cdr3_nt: TGTGCCAGCAGCTTACCGCACCCTTGGAGCTCCTACAATGAGCAGTTCTTC
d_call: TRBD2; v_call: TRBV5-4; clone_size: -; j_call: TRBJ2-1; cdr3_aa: CASSTGLAEYNEQFF; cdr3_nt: TGTGCCAGCAGCACGGGACTAGCGGAATACAATGAGCAGTTCTTC
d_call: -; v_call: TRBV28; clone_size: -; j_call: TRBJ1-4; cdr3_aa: CASSPGRRFSTNEKLFF; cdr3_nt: TGTGCCAGCAGTCCCGGCCGACGGTTTTCCACTAATGAAAAACTGTTTTTT
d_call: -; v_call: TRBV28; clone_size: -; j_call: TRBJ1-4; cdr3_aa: CASSRLKGFGNEKLFF; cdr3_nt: TGTGCCAGCAGCCGCCTCAAGGGATTTGGTAATGAAAAACTGTTTTTT
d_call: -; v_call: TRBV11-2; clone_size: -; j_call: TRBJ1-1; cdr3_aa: CASSLGGGGTEAFF; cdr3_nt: TGTGCCAGCAGCTTAGGAGGGGGAGGCACTGAAGCTTTCTTT
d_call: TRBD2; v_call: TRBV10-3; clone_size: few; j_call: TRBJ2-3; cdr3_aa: CAISFAGGRSDTQYF; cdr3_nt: TGTGCCATCAGCTTTGCGGGAGGGAGGTCAGATACGCAGTATTTT
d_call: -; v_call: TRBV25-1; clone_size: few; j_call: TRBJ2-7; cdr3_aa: CASSESGQGLYEQYF; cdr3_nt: TGTGCCAGCAGTGAATCGGGTCAGGGACTCTACGAGCAGTACTTC
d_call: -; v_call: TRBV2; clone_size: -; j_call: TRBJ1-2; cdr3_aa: CASSGPDSGYTF; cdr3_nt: TGTGCCAGCAGTGGGCCAGACAGTGGCTACACCTTC
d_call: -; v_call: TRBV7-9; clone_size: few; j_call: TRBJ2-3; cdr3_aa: CASSSEVGAQYF; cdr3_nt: TGTGCCAGCAGCTCGGAGGTTGGTGCGCAGTATTTT
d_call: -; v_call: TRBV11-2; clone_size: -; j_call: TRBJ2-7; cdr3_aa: CASSPDLGLTYEQYF; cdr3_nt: TGTGCCAGCAGTCCCGACCTAGGACTAACATACGAGCAGTACTTC
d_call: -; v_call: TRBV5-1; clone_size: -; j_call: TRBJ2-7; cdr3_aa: CASSEQYRPTYEQYF; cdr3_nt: TGCGCCAGCAGCGAGCAGTATCGCCCTACCTACGAGCAGTACTTC
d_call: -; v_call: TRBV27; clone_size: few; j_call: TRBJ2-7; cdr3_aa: CASSLGISYEQYF; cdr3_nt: TGTGCCAGCAGTTTAGGGATATCCTACGAGCAGTACTTC
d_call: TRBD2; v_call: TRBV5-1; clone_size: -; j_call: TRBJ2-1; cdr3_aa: CASSLGLAGGEQFF; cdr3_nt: TGCGCCAGCAGCTTGGGGCTAGCGGGAGGTGAGCAGTTCTTC
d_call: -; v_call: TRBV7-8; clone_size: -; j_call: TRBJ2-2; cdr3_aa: CASSSEFQGPLNTGELFF; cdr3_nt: TGTGCCAGCAGCTCGGAATTCCAGGGGCCCCTGAACACCGGGGAGCTGTTTTTT
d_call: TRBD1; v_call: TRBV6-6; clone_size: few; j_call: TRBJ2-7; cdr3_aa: CASRTGTATSYEQYF; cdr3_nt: TGTGCCAGCAGGACCGGGACAGCCACTTCCTACGAGCAGTACTTC
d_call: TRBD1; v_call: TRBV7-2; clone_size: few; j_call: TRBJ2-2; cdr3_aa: CASSLGTANTGELFF; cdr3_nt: TGTGCCAGCAGCCTTGGGACAGCCAACACCGGGGAGCTGTTTTTT
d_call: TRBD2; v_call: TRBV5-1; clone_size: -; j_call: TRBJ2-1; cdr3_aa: CASAPGLAGFKKFF; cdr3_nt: TGCGCCAGCGCCCCGGGACTAGCGGGATTTAAGAAGTTCTTC